This T cell receptor beta chain was sequenced in a study of blood T cell repertoires in COVID-19. Overall study context: Sites across the United States, Italy and Spain contributed samples from acute and convalescent COVID-19. From T cells, B-cell-depleted T cells, or PBMCs came the material, which was cDNA or gDNA.

Per the authors' pipeline: Estimation of nucleated cell counts was performed using reference gene primer amplification. Profiling relied on immunoSEQ multiplex PCR, and the TCRdb table lists in-frame clones only, not all of them. V, J and clone size derive from that table, while D and trimming were established from the DNA sequence. The sample includes under 100,000 clones, roughly 76% seen only once; the top ten take around 21%. Germline loops: CDR1 SGHAT, CDR2 FQNNGV. The CDR3 runs to 13 residues. Trimming took 5 bases from V and 4 from J; bases not matched to a gene: 3. A single count supports this clone.

Specimen: peripheral blood. This TCR was sampled from an elderly woman with active or convalescent COVID-19. This chain links TRBV11-2 with TRBJ2-3, with 7 positions matching TRBD1. CDR3 sequence (DNA): TGTGCCAGCAGCAGGACAGGCCCAGATACGCAGTATTTT. Protein product: CASSRTGPDTQYF.